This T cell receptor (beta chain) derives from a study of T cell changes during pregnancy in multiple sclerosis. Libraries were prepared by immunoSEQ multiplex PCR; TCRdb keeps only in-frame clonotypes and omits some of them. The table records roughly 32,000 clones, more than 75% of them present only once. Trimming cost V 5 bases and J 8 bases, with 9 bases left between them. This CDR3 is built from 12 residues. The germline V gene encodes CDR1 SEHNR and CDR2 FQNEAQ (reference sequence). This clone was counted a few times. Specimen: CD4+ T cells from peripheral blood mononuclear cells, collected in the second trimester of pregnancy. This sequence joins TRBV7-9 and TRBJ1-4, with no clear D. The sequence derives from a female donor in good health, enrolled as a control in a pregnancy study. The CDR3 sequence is CASSLGREKLFF. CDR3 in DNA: TGTGCCAGCAGCCTGGGCCGGGAAAAACTGTTTTTT.